Listed here are 14 T cell receptor beta chains from one sample, sequenced in a study of molecular identifiers for immune sequencing clone quantification. In TCRdb, the PCR reads were re-called with MiXCR into one record per CDR3 protein. The sample shows some 320,000 distinct CDR3 sequences, 20% to 25% of them seen only once. The sequenced sample was naive CD8+ T cells from blood, with Jurkat cell RNA spiked in. Subset noted: FACS-sorted CD8+CD4-CCR7+CD45RA+ naive T cells. Receptors were obtained from a human donor in good health. Some libraries in this study had Jurkat cell RNA spiked in.

This clonotype was counted ten times or more. The chain uses TRBV6-5 and TRBJ1-1, with D perhaps TRBD1 (5 bases). Trimming stripped 4 bases from V and 1 base from J, with 7 bases between. Per germline, CDR1 MNHEY and CDR2 SVGAGI. CDR3 length equals 13 residues. The CDR3 spells CASSWGENTEAFF. CDR3 bases: TGTGCCAGCAGTTGGGGCGAGAACACTGAAGCTTTCTTT.

The chain couples TRBV4-3 to TRBJ2-5; D unresolved. CDR1 is LGHNA, CDR2 YSLEER, per germline. V was trimmed by 2 bases and J by 9 bases, leaving 31 bases between them. CDR3 length equals 19 residues. The CDR3 reads CASSQTLFQPADNRMAQYF. The CDR3 bases are TGCGCCAGCAGCCAAACCCTTTTTCAGCCGGCAGACAACCGTATGGCCCAGTACTTC.

This clonotype was detected many times. The V call is TRBV4-3, the J call TRBJ1-3; 9 nucleotides align to TRBD1. The trim removed 3 bases at V and 2 bases at J, leaving 5 bases unmatched. Germline-derived CDR1 and CDR2 are LGHNA and YSLEER. The length of the CDR3 is 16 residues. The CDR3 coding sequence is TGCGCCAGCAGCCAGGGACAGGGTACGGCTGGAAACACCATATATTTT. This encodes CASSQGQGTAGNTIYF.

This clonotype was recorded many times. CDR3 nucleotides: TGTGCCAGCAGCCCCGGACACGTACATGAGCAGTTCTTC. Translated, it gives CASSPGHVHEQFF. The chain carries TRBV12-3 or TRBV12-4 and TRBJ2-1; weak D call: TRBD1 (5 bases). Trimming took off 6 bases at V and 8 bases at J, with 14 bases between the two ends. This CDR3 has 13 residues.

This clonotype was seen ten or more times. The V call is TRBV28, the J call TRBJ1-5, with a possible D match to TRBD1 (6 bases). V was shortened by 6 bases and J by 3 bases, with 18 bases between the two germline ends. Germline V gives CDR1 MDHEN, CDR2 SYDVKM. CDR3 length: 16 residues. DNA of the CDR3: TGTGCCAGCAGCCATGATAACAGGGCACACAATCAGCCCCAGCATTTT. Encoded protein: CASSHDNRAHNQPQHF.

This clonotype was seen many times. The chain employs TRBV7-2 and TRBJ2-1; a possible D gene is TRBD2 (6 bases). The V end was cut by 6 bases, the J end by 0 bases, with 12 bases between. Germline CDR1 SGHTA, CDR2 FQGNSA. This CDR3 contains 15 residues. The DNA for the CDR3 is TGTGCCAGCAGGCCAGCGGGCCTCTCCTACAATGAGCAGTTCTTC. Encoded protein: CASRPAGLSYNEQFF.

This clonotype was seen many times. V usage is TRBV12-3 or TRBV12-4 and J usage is TRBJ1-1; TRBD1 might be the D (5 bases). V lost 8 bases to trimming and J lost 7 bases, with 8 bases between them. This CDR3 is built from 10 residues. CDR3 loop: CASRGVEAFF. In DNA, the CDR3 is TGTGCCAGCCGGGGCGTTGAAGCTTTCTTT.

The chain is built from TRBV27 and TRBJ1-5; no clear D gene. Germline V gene lookup returns CDR1 MNHEY and CDR2 SMNVEV (reference sequence). The CDR3 is 13 residues long. V was clipped by 6 bases and J by 7 bases, with 13 bases between them. CDR3 bases: TGTGCCAGCAGCCAACGCTTTGGACAGCCCCAGCATTTT. Translation: CASSQRFGQPQHF.

This clonotype was picked up a small number of times. The chain has TRBV10-2 and TRBJ1-5; 7 bases agree with TRBD1. V dropped 11 bases and J dropped 2; count of bases not matched to a gene: 6. CDR1 is WSHSY and CDR2 is SAAADI in the germline V gene. The CDR3 covers 13 residues. DNA for the CDR3: TGCGCCCCCCGCGACAGGGGCAATCAGCCCCAGCATTTT. It specifies CAPRDRGNQPQHF.

Ten or more counts support this clonotype. The chain employs TRBV29-1 and TRBJ2-2, with D perhaps TRBD2 (6 bases). The V end was cut by 1 base, the J end by 6 bases, with 12 bases between. The CDR3 length is 14 residues. Germline V gene lookup returns CDR1 SQVTM and CDR2 ANQGSEA. The DNA of the CDR3 is TGCAGCGTTGAAGTAGGGCTAGCGTCCGGGGAGCTGTTTTTT. Its translation: CSVEVGLASGELFF.

The chain joins TRBV12-3 or TRBV12-4 to TRBJ2-2; D possibly uses TRBD1 or TRBD2 (6 bases each). The length of the CDR3 is 15 residues. With 9 bases removed from V and 6 bases from J, the gap between germline ends came to 20 bases. The CDR3 protein is CASLGGGGIAGELFF. The CDR3, as DNA: TGTGCCAGTCTGGGTGGAGGGGGAATCGCCGGGGAGCTGTTTTTT.

The chain has TRBV30 and TRBJ2-2; a weak D match, TRBD2 (5 bases). The CDR3 totals 15 residues. Trimming removed 2 bases from V and 0 bases from J, with 10 bases in between. Germline lookup yields CDR1 GTSNPN and CDR2 SVGIG (reference sequence). The CDR3 DNA follows: TGTGCCTGGAGTCCAGACTACCCGAACACCGGGGAGCTGTTTTTT. It specifies CAWSPDYPNTGELFF.

This clonotype appeared once. Relative to the germline gene, one junction end is altered; a read error may explain this. The chain has TRBV7-2 and TRBJ2-7; possibly TRBD2 for D (6 bases). Germline V gives CDR1 SGHTA, CDR2 FQGNSA. The CDR3 covers 14 residues. The CDR3 here is CASGFQGLSYEQYF. CDR3 in DNA: TGTGCCAGCGGCTTCCAGGGACTCTCCTACGAGCAGTACTTC.

This clonotype was seen a few times. The V and J genes are TRBV7-9 and TRBJ1-2; D not resolved. The CDR3 length is 15 residues. Looked up from germline, CDR1 is SEHNR and CDR2 is FQNEAQ (reference sequence). The germline V and J ends were trimmed by 6 bases and 4 bases, with 18 bases remaining between them. The CDR3 is CASSKRADPPYGYTF. CDR3 in DNA: TGTGCCAGCAGTAAGCGGGCGGATCCCCCCTATGGCTACACCTTC.